This section outlines one TCR beta chain sequence together with its context. As yet, its antigen is unknown. The ends were cut back, 2 bases at V and 1 base at J, with 18 bases in the middle. CDR3 length: 18 amino acids. Germline CDR1 and CDR2: GTSNPN and SVGIG (reference sequence). This entry comes from a study of CD8+ T cells in alopecia areata. Whole-study context: Treated patients received oral tofacitinib, 5 to 10 mg twice daily.

Lesional scalp punch biopsies and peripheral blood came from alopecia areata patients. The study's findings and limits: More clonal than normal scalp was lesional scalp, particularly alopecia totalis/universalis. Normal skin's resident alphabeta T cells are also sequenced in scalp samples.

cDNA prepared by RNA extraction and subsequent reverse transcription served as the template for sequencing. TCRdb's table, derived via immunoSEQ multiplex PCR, lists solely in-frame clones and lacks some. The profile shows 200,000 to 250,000 clones, 50% to 65% of them singletons. This chain links TRBV30 with TRBJ1-6; no firm D call. This clonotype originated in a human donor with alopecia areata. The material sequenced was CD4+ T cells sorted from blood, taken at week 0. The CDR3 sequence: CAWSRAFGMASYNSPLHF. The CDR3, as DNA: TGTGCCTGGAGTCGGGCCTTTGGGATGGCATCCTATAATTCACCCCTCCACTTT.